Shown below are 30 T cell receptor beta chains from a single sample sequenced in a study of cytomegalovirus exposure and HLA in healthy donors. Primers for the PCR totalled 60 Vbeta and 13 Jbeta. Sequencing was performed with immunoSEQ multiplex PCR; in TCRdb, only in-frame clones are kept and a portion is missing. This sample has under 200,000 clones, with about 85% found just once. Specimen: PBMCs. The receptors here all came from a male donor in good health and CMV-seropositive.

CDR3 sequence reads: CASSLEGAGYYSGANVLTF. The DNA of the CDR3 is TGTGCCAGCAGCTTAGAAGGGGCCGGGTACTACTCTGGGGCCAACGTCCTGACTTTC. This chain uses TRBV7-8 with TRBJ2-6; TRBD1 might be the D (5 bases). Per germline, CDR1 SGHVS and CDR2 FQNEAQ. CDR3 length: 19 residues. V was clipped by 1 base and J by 0 bases, with 16 bases between them.

This clone has only one observation. The genes are TRBV10-1 and TRBJ1-5, with D possibly TRBD1 on 6 matching bases. Germline CDR1 is WNHNN and CDR2 is SYGVQD (reference sequence). V gave up 10 bases and J gave up 0 bases, with 34 bases separating them. CDR3 size: 21 residues. The DNA for the CDR3 is TGCGCCACTCCCAGGACAGAGGGGTCAGGGTTACCTTACTATAGCAATCAGCCCCAGCATTTT. This gives the protein CATPRTEGSGLPYYSNQPQHF.

In this sample, this clone turned up a few times. For the CDR3, the DNA is TGCGCCAGCAGCTTGGGGGCGGGGGCTTTCTTT. Protein sequence: CASSLGAGAFF. The chain employs TRBV5-1 and TRBJ1-1; D gene ambiguous. The CDR3 is 11 residues long. The V and J ends lost 0 bases and 11 bases respectively, with 8 bases between them. Germline lookup yields CDR1 SGHRS and CDR2 YFSETQ. Full variable domain (rest looked up from reference TRBV5-1 and TRBJ1-1): KAGVTQTPRYLIKTRGQQVTLSCSPISGHRSVSWYQQTPGQGLQFLFEYFSETQRNKGNFPGRFSGRQFSNSRSEMNVSTLELGDSALYLCASSLGAGAFFGQGTRLTVV.

This clone was seen a handful of times. The CDR3 loop is CASSSLGGMSEKLFF. The CDR3 DNA reads TGTGCCAGCAGTTCCCTAGGCGGCATGAGTGAAAAACTGTTTTTT. The V and J genes are TRBV6-6 and TRBJ1-4; no definite D call. Trimming took off 4 bases at V and 7 bases at J, with 16 bases between the two ends. This CDR3 region has 15 residues. From germline, CDR1 is MNHNY and CDR2 SVGAGI (reference sequence).

The chain couples TRBV7-3 to TRBJ2-1; the D gene is possibly TRBD2 (5 bases). The ends were cut back, 5 bases at V and 6 bases at J, with 23 bases in the middle. This CDR3 region has 17 residues. Germline V lookup: CDR1 SGHTA, CDR2 FQGTGA. The CDR3 spells CASSLFPSGAGGNEQFF. The CDR3 region has the DNA TGTGCCAGCAGCCTCTTTCCCAGCGGAGCAGGAGGCAATGAGCAGTTCTTC.

This chain connects TRBV4-3 to TRBJ2-7; 13 nucleotides line up with TRBD2. The length of the CDR3 is 16 residues. CDR1 is LGHNA, CDR2 YSLEER, per germline. After removal of 3 bases from V and 2 bases from J, the junction contained 4 bases not matched to a gene. CDR3 protein: CASSQGGLAGTYEQYF. The CDR3 DNA sequence: TGCGCCAGCAGCCAGGGGGGACTAGCGGGAACCTACGAGCAGTACTTC.

The rearrangement links TRBV7-8 to TRBJ1-1; D possibly corresponds to TRBD1 (5 bases). Germline V gene data show CDR1 as SGHVS and CDR2 as FQNEAQ. Trimming cost V 6 bases and J 2 bases, with 13 bases left between them. The CDR3 has 14 residues. This CDR3 is CASRVSDTNTEAFF. The CDR3, as DNA: TGTGCCAGCAGAGTCTCGGACACAAACACTGAAGCTTTCTTT.

The V gene is TRBV9, the J gene TRBJ1-2, with D possibly matching TRBD1 (5 bases). Germline V gene sequence: CDR1 SGDLS, CDR2 YYNGEE. This CDR3 is 17 amino acids long. Trimming pared 4 bases from V and 2 bases from J, leaving 21 bases between. The CDR3 here is CASSSGQGKGKNYGYTF. The DNA for the CDR3 is TGTGCCAGCAGCTCTGGGCAGGGAAAAGGGAAAAACTATGGCTACACCTTC. Supplemented by reference TRBV9 and TRBJ1-2, the full variable domain reads DSGVTQTPKHLITATGQRVTLRCSPRSGDLSVYWYQQSLDQGLQFLIQYYNGEERAKGNILERFSAQQFPDLHSELNLSSLELGDSALYFCASSSGQGKGKNYGYTFGSGTRLTVV.

The V and J genes are TRBV7-3 and TRBJ2-2, with 8 bases fitting TRBD1. With V trimmed by 5 bases and J by 1 base, 3 bases remained unmatched. Germline assignment: CDR1 SGHTA and CDR2 FQGTGA. The CDR3 runs to 15 residues. DNA for the CDR3: TGTGCCAGCAGCCCCGGGACAGGGAACACCGGGGAGCTGTTTTTT. Its translation is CASSPGTGNTGELFF. The variable domain in full, completed from reference TRBV7-3 and TRBJ2-2, reads GAGVSQTPSNKVTEKGKYVELRCDPISGHTALYWYRQSLGQGPEFLIYFQGTGAADDSGLPNDRFFAVRPEGSVSTLKIQRTERGDSAVYLCASSPGTGNTGELFFGEGSRLTVL.

The V gene is TRBV5-6, the J gene TRBJ2-5; D unclear. This CDR3 comprises 13 residues. Trimming pared 0 bases from V and 5 bases from J, leaving 8 bases between. Germline CDR1 is SGHDT and CDR2 is YYEEEE. CDR3 loop: CASSLGYSETQYF. Written as DNA, the CDR3 is TGTGCCAGCAGCTTGGGCTATTCTGAGACCCAGTACTTC.

The chain is built from TRBV27 and TRBJ1-5; D gene uncertain. V lost 8 bases and J lost 0, with 14 bases in between. The CDR3 length is 15 residues. Germline V gene sequence: CDR1 MNHEY, CDR2 SMNVEV (reference sequence). For the CDR3, the DNA is TGTGCCAGCCGAAGCGGGTCTTTTAGCAATCAGCCCCAGCATTTT. It specifies CASRSGSFSNQPQHF.

This chain links TRBV7-3 with TRBJ2-7; 8 bases map to TRBD2. Germline CDR1 is SGHTA and CDR2 is FQGTGA. The CDR3 is 14 residues long. The V and J ends lost 1 base and 5 bases, in that order; junction bases with no gene match: 4. The DNA for the CDR3 is TGTGCCAGCAGCTTAAGAGCGGGAGATAACGAGCAGTACTTC. It specifies CASSLRAGDNEQYF.

This chain connects TRBV7-7 to TRBJ1-1, with 7 bases matching TRBD1. The CDR3 is 13 residues long. Trimming cost V 5 bases and J 3 bases; bases outside gene matches: 3. Germline loops: CDR1 SSHAT, CDR2 FNYEAQ (reference sequence). The CDR3 DNA reads TGTGCCAGCAGCGAAGACAGGGACACTGAAGCTTTCTTT. This sequence encodes CASSEDRDTEAFF.

The CDR3 DNA reads TGTGCCAGTTCCCTTGGAAGAGGGGATACGCAGTATTTT. It encodes CASSLGRGDTQYF. The J gene is TRBJ2-3, the V gene TRBV7-3, with D maybe TRBD2 (5 bases). V was trimmed by 9 bases and J by 6 bases, leaving 16 bases between them. CDR1 and CDR2 (germline): SGHTA, FQGTGA. The CDR3 runs to 13 residues.

The V gene is TRBV6-1, the J gene TRBJ2-1; D is uncertain. This CDR3 is 11 amino acids long. The V and J ends lost 6 bases and 7 bases respectively, with 7 bases between them. Germline V lookup: CDR1 MNHNS, CDR2 SASEGT. The chain's CDR3 is CASRAWNEQFF. Written as DNA, the CDR3 is TGTGCCAGCAGGGCCTGGAATGAGCAGTTCTTC.

As DNA, the CDR3 is TGTGCCAGCAGTTACGGGGGCGCAGATGGCTACACCTTC. Translating gives CASSYGGADGYTF. The rearrangement links TRBV6-5 to TRBJ1-2; TRBD1 might be the D (6 bases). The length of the CDR3 is 13 residues. CDR1 and CDR2 (germline): MNHEY, SVGAGI. Trimming took off 2 bases at V and 6 bases at J, with 10 bases between the two ends.

The chain uses TRBV9 and TRBJ1-4; D unresolved. The CDR3 has 15 residues. The germline V gene has CDR1 SGDLS and CDR2 YYNGEE. V gave up 4 bases and J gave up 0 bases, with 10 bases separating them. The CDR3 region is CASSPSGATNEKLFF. CDR3 coding DNA: TGTGCCAGCAGCCCCAGCGGCGCAACTAATGAAAAACTGTTTTTT.

The chain is built from TRBV5-6 and TRBJ1-3, with D perhaps TRBD1 (6 bases). The V end was cut by 4 bases, the J end by 0 bases, with 17 bases between. The CDR3 has 17 residues. Germline V lookup: CDR1 SGHDT, CDR2 YYEEEE. The CDR3 spells CASSRRTERLSGNTIYF. DNA for the CDR3: TGTGCCAGCAGCCGGCGGACAGAAAGACTCTCTGGAAACACCATATATTTT.

This chain links TRBV2 with TRBJ2-3, with a possible D match to TRBD1 (5 bases). V gave up 5 bases and J gave up 3 bases, with 18 bases separating them. The CDR3 has 16 amino acids. Germline V gene lookup returns CDR1 SNHLY and CDR2 FYNNEI. CDR3 bases: TGTGCCAGCAGTTCCGCCGTCAGGGTGGTTACAGATACGCAGTATTTT. This sequence encodes CASSSAVRVVTDTQYF.

The CDR3 DNA reads as TGTGCCAGCAGCGTCGGGCCGATCAATCTAGCAAACACCATATATTTT. Translation gives CASSVGPINLANTIYF. The rearrangement uses TRBV9 and TRBJ1-3; the D is unclear. Germline CDR1 is SGDLS and CDR2 is YYNGEE. The CDR3 has 16 amino acids. V dropped 2 bases and J dropped 6 bases, with 18 bases sitting between them.

V gene TRBV5-1 combines with J gene TRBJ2-5; 7 bases fit TRBD1. Losses at the gene ends were 4 bases for V and 3 bases for J; bases not matched to a gene: 9. The CDR3 extends over 15 amino acids. Germline V gene sequence: CDR1 SGHRS, CDR2 YFSETQ. CDR3 sequence (DNA): TGCGCCAGCAGCGAAGCCGGGACAGAGAAAGAGACCCAGTACTTC. This encodes CASSEAGTEKETQYF.

This sequence joins TRBV9 and TRBJ2-1, with D perhaps matching TRBD2 (6 bases). Germline lookup yields CDR1 SGDLS and CDR2 YYNGEE. CDR3 length: 16 amino acids. Trimming removed 2 bases at V and 3 bases at J, with 15 bases between. This chain's CDR3 is CASSVEEGTYYNEQFF. Written as DNA, the CDR3 is TGTGCCAGCAGCGTGGAGGAGGGGACCTACTACAATGAGCAGTTCTTC.

A few counts support this clone. V and J are TRBV19 and TRBJ2-2; D may be TRBD1 (6 bases). This CDR3 comprises 14 residues. The ends were cut back, 10 bases at V and 0 bases at J, with 12 bases in the middle. The V gene's germline CDR1 is LNHDA and CDR2 SQIVND (reference sequence). The CDR3 DNA reads as TGTGCCACCCAGGGGCCTTCGAACACCGGGGAGCTGTTTTTT. Its protein product is CATQGPSNTGELFF.

The sample holds one count of this clone. The gene calls are TRBV21-1 and TRBJ2-2; the table names TRBD1, a call not compared with the DNA. TRBV21-1 is labeled a pseudogene. The CDR3 consists of 15 residues. CDR3 protein: CASSKGFWGVGELFF. The CDR3 DNA follows: TGTGCCAGCAGCAAAGGTTTTTGGGGCGTCGGGGAGCTGTTTTTT.

V and J are TRBV18 and TRBJ1-1; D is undetermined. CDR3 length: 15 amino acids. Per the germline V gene, CDR1 is KGHSH and CDR2 is LQKENI. V was shortened by 2 bases and J by 3 bases, with 13 bases between the two germline ends. Written as DNA, the CDR3 is TGTGCCAGCTCACCAAGTCTCGGCGGATACACTGAAGCTTTCTTT. The encoded protein is CASSPSLGGYTEAFF.

The chain recombines TRBV7-2 with TRBJ1-5; tentative D call: TRBD1 (6 bases). The CDR3 is 15 residues long. The germline CDR1 and CDR2 sequences are SGHTA and FQGNSA. Trimming cost V 5 bases and J 5 bases, with 16 bases left between them. The CDR3 region is CASSLGGGADQPQHF. The CDR3 DNA follows: TGTGCCAGCAGCCTGGGTGGGGGGGCAGATCAGCCCCAGCATTTT. Filled out from reference TRBV7-2 and TRBJ1-5, the complete variable domain reads GAGVSQSPSNKVTEKGKDVELRCDPISGHTALYWYRQSLGQGLEFLIYFQGNSAPDKSGLPSDRFSAERTGGSVSTLTIQRTQQEDSAVYLCASSLGGGADQPQHFGDGTRLSIL.

For this clone: A read error may account for a junction end that differs from germline. This chain uses TRBV7-7 with TRBJ1-5, with 10 bases fitting TRBD1. The germline V gene has CDR1 SSHAT and CDR2 FNYEAQ (reference sequence). The CDR3 runs 15 residues. The CDR3 here is CASRHRTGGNQPQHF. In nucleotides, the CDR3 is TGTGCTAGCAGACATCGGACAGGGGGAAATCAGCCCCAGCATTTT.

The chain carries TRBV18 and TRBJ2-7, with D possibly being TRBD2 (6 bases). CDR1 is KGHSH, CDR2 LQKENI, per germline. The CDR3 sequence is 15 residues long. V was shortened by 3 bases and J by 0 bases, with 12 bases between the two germline ends. CDR3 region: CASSPLAESSYEQYF. Written as DNA, the CDR3 is TGTGCCAGCTCACCTTTAGCGGAGAGCTCCTACGAGCAGTACTTC. The variable domain in full, with the rest retrieved from reference TRBV18 and TRBJ2-7, is NAGVMQNPRHLVRRRGQEARLRCSPMKGHSHVYWYRQLPEEGLKFMVYLQKENIIDESGMPKERFSAEFPKEGPSILRIQQVVRGDSAAYFCASSPLAESSYEQYFGPGTRLTVT.

This chain's CDR3 is CASPTQRTNYGYTF. Written as DNA, the CDR3 is TGTGCCAGTCCCACACAGAGAACAAACTATGGCTACACCTTC. The chain has TRBV25-1 and TRBJ1-2; D is undetermined. The CDR3 has 14 residues. Trimming stripped 9 bases from V and 2 bases from J, with 16 bases between. Germline CDR1 is MGHDK and CDR2 is SYGVNS.

The rearrangement joins TRBV30 to TRBJ1-3; no firm D call. The CDR3 totals 14 residues. Trimming took 0 bases from V and 4 from J, leaving 10 bases between them. The germline V gene encodes CDR1 GTSNPN and CDR2 SVGIG (reference sequence). The CDR3 region is CAWSVWGAGNTIYF. The CDR3 DNA follows: TGTGCCTGGAGTGTATGGGGAGCCGGAAACACCATATATTTT.